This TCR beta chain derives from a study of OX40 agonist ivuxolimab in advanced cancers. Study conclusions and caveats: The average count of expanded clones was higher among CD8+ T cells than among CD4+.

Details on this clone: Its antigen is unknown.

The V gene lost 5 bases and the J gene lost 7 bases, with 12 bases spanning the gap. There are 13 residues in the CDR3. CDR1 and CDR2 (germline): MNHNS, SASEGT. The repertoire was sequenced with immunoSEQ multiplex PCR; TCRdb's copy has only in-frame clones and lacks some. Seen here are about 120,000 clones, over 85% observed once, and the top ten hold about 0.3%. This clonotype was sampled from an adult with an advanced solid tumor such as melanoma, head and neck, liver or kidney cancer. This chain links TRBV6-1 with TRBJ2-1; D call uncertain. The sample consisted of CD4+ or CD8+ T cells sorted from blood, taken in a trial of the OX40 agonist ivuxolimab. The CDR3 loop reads CASSWEGSNEQFF. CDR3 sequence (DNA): TGTGCCAGCAGTTGGGAAGGTTCAAATGAGCAGTTCTTC.